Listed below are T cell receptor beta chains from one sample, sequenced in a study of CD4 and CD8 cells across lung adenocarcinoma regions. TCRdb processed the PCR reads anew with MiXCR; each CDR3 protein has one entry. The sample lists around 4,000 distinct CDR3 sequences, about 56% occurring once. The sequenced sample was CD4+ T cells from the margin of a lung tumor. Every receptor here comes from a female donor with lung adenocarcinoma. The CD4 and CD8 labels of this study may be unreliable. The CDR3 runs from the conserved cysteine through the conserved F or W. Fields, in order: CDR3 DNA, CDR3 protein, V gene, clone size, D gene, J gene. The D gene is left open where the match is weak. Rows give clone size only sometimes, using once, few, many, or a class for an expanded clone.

TGCGCCAGCAGTGTAGGTCCGGTCTTTGAGCAGTTCTTC	CASSVGPVFEQFF	TRBV10-1	NA	NA	TRBJ2-1
TGCGCCAGCAGCTTGGCAGTCACCGGGGAGCTGTTTTTT	CASSLAVTGELFF	TRBV5-1	medium-sized	NA	TRBJ2-2
TGTGCCAGCGCGGGATTCGGGGACCGTGACAAAGAGACCCAGTATTTC	CASAGFGDRDKETQYF	TRBV6-1	NA	NA	TRBJ2-5
TGTGCCAGCATGAAACAGGGGGTGTACACAGATGCGCTGTTTTTT	CASMKQGVYTDALFF	TRBV6-1	once	TRBD1	TRBJ2-2
TGTGCCAGCAGAGGGGAGACTAGCGAGGGCAATGAGCAGTTCTTC	CASRGETSEGNEQFF	TRBV25-1	NA	TRBD2	TRBJ2-1
TGTGCCAGCAGCTTACGGGGGAACACTGAAGCTTTCTTT	CASSLRGNTEAFF	TRBV7-6	few	NA	TRBJ1-1
TGTGCCAGCAGCTTATGGCAGGGGAAGAATGAGCAGTTCTTC	CASSLWQGKNEQFF	TRBV7-2	NA	NA	TRBJ2-1
TGTGCCAGCAGTTGGGGGGGAGGGCCCGAGGGCACCGGGGAGCTGTTTTTT	CASSWGGGPEGTGELFF	TRBV6-5	NA	TRBD2	TRBJ2-2
TGTGCCAGCAGGGTACAAGGGGATACCCTCGGAGAGACCCAGTACTTT	CASRVQGDTLGETQYF	TRBV11-2	NA	NA	TRBJ2-3
TGTGCCAGCAGTGGTCTTTTTACGTATCGGGGACAGAGCTTTTACGAGCAGTACTTC	CASSGLFTYRGQSFYEQYF	TRBV25-1	few	TRBD1	TRBJ2-7
TGCGCCAGCAGCCGGGAACTAGCGGGGGCCTACAATGAGCAGTTCTTC	CASSRELAGAYNEQFF	TRBV4-1	medium-sized	TRBD2	TRBJ2-1
TGTGCCAGCAGACGGACTAGTAGCACAGATACGCAGTATTTT	CASRRTSSTDTQYF	TRBV6-1	large	TRBD2	TRBJ2-3
TGTGCCAGCAGTTACTCGAGCTTCGAGACCCAGTACTTC	CASSYSSFETQYF	TRBV6-5	NA	NA	TRBJ2-5
TGCGCCAGCAGCTTGAGCCCCATAGCGGGAGGAGGCAATGAGCAGTTCTTC	CASSLSPIAGGGNEQFF	TRBV5-1	NA	TRBD2	TRBJ2-1
TGTGCCAGCAGTGAAGTAATAATCTCAAGCAGGGTCAAAGATGAGCAGTTCTTC	CASSEVIISSRVKDEQFF	TRBV6-1	NA	NA	TRBJ2-1
TGTGCCAGCAGCTTAAGATCTGGGCGGGAGAAGTTAGATACGCAGTATTTT	CASSLRSGREKLDTQYF	TRBV11-2	NA	TRBD2	TRBJ2-3
TGTGCCAGCAGCTTAGGGTGGCAGTACAATGAGCAGTTCTTC	CASSLGWQYNEQFF	TRBV7-6	large	NA	TRBJ2-1
TGTGCCAGCAGGGCTGTTAGCTCCTACAATGAGCAGTTCTTC	CASRAVSSYNEQFF	TRBV6-1	NA	NA	TRBJ2-1
TGTGCCAGCAGCTTATATTCAGATACGCAGTATTTT	CASSLYSDTQYF	TRBV7-2	NA	NA	TRBJ2-3
TGTGCCAGCAGCCATAGCGAGGGGACTAGCGGTTACAATGAGCAGTTCTTC	CASSHSEGTSGYNEQFF	TRBV7-6	few	TRBD2	TRBJ2-1
TGTCGCAGCTTGGGGCGGAGAGCAAAAAACACTCAGTATTTT	CRSLGRRAKNTQYF	TRBV6-1	NA	NA	TRBJ2-3
TGTGCCAGCAGCCCACTAGGAGGTGGTAATCTAGAGACCCAGTACTTC	CASSPLGGGNLETQYF	TRBV6-1	large	NA	TRBJ2-5
TGTGCCAGCAGCGGGACAGGGAAAGCCGGGGAAAACTATGGCTACACCTTC	CASSGTGKAGENYGYTF	TRBV6-1	few	TRBD1	TRBJ1-2
TGTGCCAGCAGTTACACGACCGGCGATAATTCACCCCTCCACTTT	CASSYTTGDNSPLHF	TRBV6-5	large	NA	TRBJ1-6
TGTGCCAGCAGCTTAGCTGCCCTCTCCTACGAGCAGTACTTC	CASSLAALSYEQYF	TRBV7-9	NA	NA	TRBJ2-7
TGTGCCAGCACCCGAGGGGTTAGCTCCTACAATGAGCAGTTCTTC	CASTRGVSSYNEQFF	TRBV6-1	NA	NA	TRBJ2-1